This T cell receptor beta chain was captured in a study of blood T cell repertoires in COVID-19. Study-wide background: Donors in the United States, Italy and Spain gave samples during acute or convalescent COVID-19.

Concerning this clone: This specimen includes other DNA sequences encoding the same CDR3.

With 4 bases removed from V and 4 bases from J, the gap between germline ends came to 5 bases. The CDR3 loop spans 11 amino acids. Germline V gene sequence: CDR1 LGHDT, CDR2 YNNKEL (reference sequence). Original handling: Quantification of nucleated cells was approximated via reference gene primer amplification. Libraries were prepared by immunoSEQ multiplex PCR; TCRdb keeps only in-frame clonotypes and omits some of them. V and J calls and clone size are given by that table; D and trimming were obtained from the DNA. Of 85,000 to 110,000 clones in the sample, roughly nine tenths were seen once. Material for sequencing was peripheral blood. The V and J genes are TRBV3-1 (or the pseudogene TRBV3-2) and TRBJ2-7; the D is unclear. The sequence came from a woman at least 80 years old in a cohort sampled during active COVID-19. The CDR3 protein is CASSRQYEQYF. CDR3 coding DNA: TGTGCCAGCAGCCGCCAGTACGAGCAGTACTTC.